One sample yielded the 18 T cell receptor beta chains listed below, sequenced in a study of shared clonotypes between healthy human individuals. Generated by immunoSEQ multiplex PCR, the TCRdb table keeps only in-frame clones and is missing some. The sample yields millions of clones, roughly 94% seen once. The specimen was naive CD4+ T cells sorted from blood. Subset denoted: CD45RA+ positively selected. These receptors came from a man between 18 and 29 years old in good health.

The chain couples TRBV10-2 to TRBJ1-2; the D gene is possibly TRBD1 (5 bases). Trimming removed 4 bases from V and 8 bases from J, with 17 bases in between. The CDR3 loop spans 14 amino acids. Germline CDR1 and CDR2: WSHSY and SAAADI. CDR3 nucleotide sequence: TGCGCCAGCAGTGGGACGCTCCTTGAGGGGGGCTACACCTTC. As protein: CASSGTLLEGGYTF.

The chain couples TRBV7-8 to TRBJ2-7; 7 bases fit TRBD2. The V and J ends lost 1 base and 2 bases, in that order; junction bases with no gene match: 8. The germline V gene encodes CDR1 SGHVS and CDR2 FQNEAQ. The length of the CDR3 is 16 residues. CDR3 sequence: CASSLEGASGTYEQYF. CDR3 DNA sequence: TGTGCCAGCAGCTTAGAAGGGGCTAGCGGCACCTACGAGCAGTACTTC.

V and J are TRBV30 and TRBJ2-7; D gene uncertain. V lost 2 bases to trimming and J lost 3 bases, with 8 bases between them. In germline, CDR1 is GTSNPN, CDR2 SVGIG (reference sequence). The CDR3 contains 12 residues. CDR3: CAWSQTLYEQYF. In DNA, the CDR3 is TGTGCCTGGAGTCAGACTCTCTACGAGCAGTACTTC.

This rearrangement joins TRBV29-1 to TRBJ2-7; D gene ambiguous. The V gene lost 4 bases and the J gene lost 2 bases, with 12 bases spanning the gap. CDR3 length: 13 amino acids. Germline V gives CDR1 SQVTM, CDR2 ANQGSEA. The CDR3 DNA reads as TGCAGCGTTGTCGGTAGGTTCACCTACGAGCAGTACTTC. Its protein product is CSVVGRFTYEQYF.

This chain connects TRBV6-1 to TRBJ2-1; no clear D gene. Germline V CDR1 and CDR2: MNHNS, SASEGT. The V end lost 4 bases, the J end lost 6 bases, and 13 bases lay between the germline ends. The CDR3 totals 14 residues. CDR3 nucleotide sequence: TGTGCCAGCAGTGTTATTTCTTTCGGCAATGAGCAGTTCTTC. Translation: CASSVISFGNEQFF.

The chain carries TRBV30 and TRBJ2-2; D is unresolved. The V end was cut by 2 bases, the J end by 7 bases, with 11 bases between. Germline V CDR1 and CDR2: GTSNPN, SVGIG (reference sequence). The CDR3 is made up of 13 amino acids. The CDR3 nucleotides read TGTGCCTGGAGTAAAGGGCGCGGCGGGGAGCTGTTTTTT. Protein: CAWSKGRGGELFF.

Remarks on this clone: The same CDR3 can be traced to other DNA sequences in this sample. V gene TRBV5-1 combines with J gene TRBJ2-3; D is unresolved. CDR3 length: 16 residues. CDR1 SGHRS and CDR2 YFSETQ come from the germline V gene. V shed 0 bases and J shed 0 bases, with 11 bases lying between them. The CDR3 nucleotides read TGCGCCAGCAGCTTGGGGGGAAAGACTAGCACAGATACGCAGTATTTT. Protein product: CASSLGGKTSTDTQYF.

The rearrangement joins TRBV7-2 to TRBJ2-6; D is undetermined. Germline assignment: CDR1 SGHTA and CDR2 FQGNSA. This CDR3 is 15 amino acids long. V lost 3 bases and J 3 bases, leaving 9 bases between the germline ends. The CDR3 sequence is CASSLWGGGANVLTF. CDR3 nucleotides: TGTGCCAGCAGCTTGTGGGGTGGTGGGGCCAACGTCCTGACTTTC.

The CDR3 region is CASRAPGIGTKNIQYF. The CDR3 DNA sequence: TGTGCCAGCCGCGCGCCGGGTATCGGAACCAAAAACATTCAGTACTTC. The chain recombines TRBV27 with TRBJ2-4, with D uncertain. Germline-derived CDR1 and CDR2 are MNHEY and SMNVEV (reference sequence). The length of the CDR3 is 16 residues. V was shortened by 8 bases and J by 2 bases, with 19 bases between the two germline ends.

The chain joins TRBV19 to TRBJ2-7; 8 nucleotides agree with TRBD1. Trimming cost V 2 bases and J 5 bases; bases outside gene matches: 8. This CDR3 spans 15 amino acids. Germline V lookup: CDR1 LNHDA, CDR2 SQIVND (reference sequence). CDR3 loop: CASSIIAGGRDEQYF. CDR3 sequence (DNA): TGTGCCAGTAGTATAATCGCAGGGGGCAGGGACGAGCAGTACTTC.

The chain carries TRBV18 and TRBJ2-3; D possibly uses TRBD1 or TRBD2 (5 bases each). V was clipped by 5 bases and J by 4 bases, with 13 bases between them. The V gene's germline CDR1 is KGHSH and CDR2 LQKENI. The CDR3 covers 14 residues. Here the CDR3 DNA reads TGTGCCAGCTCAACTGTTAGGGGAGCAGATACGCAGTATTTT. Translating it yields CASSTVRGADTQYF. Supplemented by reference TRBV18 and TRBJ2-3, the full variable domain reads NAGVMQNPRHLVRRRGQEARLRCSPMKGHSHVYWYRQLPEEGLKFMVYLQKENIIDESGMPKERFSAEFPKEGPSILRIQQVVRGDSAAYFCASSTVRGADTQYFGPGTRLTVL.

The chain links TRBV18 to TRBJ2-7; no reliable D call. Germline V gives CDR1 KGHSH, CDR2 LQKENI. The length of the CDR3 is 14 residues. V was clipped by 6 bases and J by 7 bases, with 19 bases between them. CDR3 coding DNA: TGTGCCAGCTCTCCCCCCCCGCAGGCCGGGGAGCAGTACTTC. Translating it yields CASSPPPQAGEQYF.

The rearrangement joins TRBV5-6 to TRBJ1-2, with TRBD1 matching 11 bases. This CDR3 comprises 14 residues. J was trimmed by 7 bases and V by 4 bases; bases with no gene match: 6. Germline loops: CDR1 SGHDT, CDR2 YYEEEE. CDR3 sequence reads: CASSEDRGLIGYTF. CDR3 nucleotide sequence: TGTGCCAGCAGCGAGGACAGGGGGCTAATTGGCTACACCTTC.

The CDR3 nucleotides read TGTGCCACAAACAATGGAGGGGTTCAGGGGCAAGAGACCCAGTACTTC. Its protein product is CATNNGGVQGQETQYF. The genes are TRBV10-3 and TRBJ2-5; D may correspond to TRBD1 or TRBD2 (6 bases each). Per the germline V gene, CDR1 is ENHRY and CDR2 is SYGVKD. The CDR3 is 16 residues long. The ends were cut back, 10 bases at V and 2 bases at J, with 23 bases in the middle.

The chain links TRBV2 to TRBJ1-1; D call uncertain. CDR3 length: 13 residues. V was clipped by 8 bases and J by 1 base, with 11 bases between them. Germline V gives CDR1 SNHLY, CDR2 FYNNEI. CDR3 in amino acids: CASGVAWNTEAFF. CDR3 coding DNA: TGTGCCAGCGGTGTAGCCTGGAACACTGAAGCTTTCTTT.

This chain connects TRBV4-3 to TRBJ2-1, with D possibly being TRBD2 (5 bases). Trimming pared 0 bases from V and 6 bases from J, leaving 9 bases between. This CDR3 spans 14 amino acids. In germline, CDR1 is LGHNA, CDR2 YSLEER. The CDR3 reads CASSQETGSNEQFF. The CDR3 DNA sequence: TGCGCCAGCAGCCAAGAAACGGGGAGCAATGAGCAGTTCTTC.

CDR3 protein: CASSFGGQVISGYTF. The CDR3, as DNA: TGTGCCAGCAGCTTTGGGGGACAGGTCATTTCTGGCTACACCTTC. The genes are TRBV5-4 and TRBJ1-2, with 8 bases lining up with TRBD1. Trimming removed 2 bases from V and 7 bases from J; junction bases left unmatched: 10. Germline V CDR1 and CDR2: SGHNT, YYREEE (reference sequence). The CDR3 length is 15 residues.

Turning to this clone: The sample contains more than one DNA sequence encoding this CDR3. The chain has TRBV7-2 and TRBJ2-1, with D possibly TRBD2 on 6 matching bases. CDR1 and CDR2 (germline): SGHTA, FQGNSA. The CDR3 has 15 residues. V lost 1 base, J lost 4 bases, and 11 bases lay in between. The DNA for the CDR3 is TGTGCCAGCAGCTTAGGGCCCGGGGGATACAATGAGCAGTTCTTC. Translating it yields CASSLGPGGYNEQFF.